This T cell receptor (beta chain) was recorded in a study of OX40 agonist ivuxolimab in advanced cancers. Turning to the study itself: The study enrolled dose-escalation patients with hepatocellular carcinoma, melanoma, renal cell or head and neck cancer.

V lost 3 bases, J lost 4 bases, and 14 bases lay in between. The germline CDR1 and CDR2 sequences are SEHNR and FQNEAQ (reference sequence). This CDR3 is 15 amino acids long. Study conclusions and caveats: Still undetermined is the antigen specificity of the expanded peripheral T cells. CD4+ and CD8+ blood T cells expanded clonally by week 6 at 0.1 to 3.0 mg/kg. In CD8+ T cells, expanded clones were on average more numerous than in CD4+.

Libraries were prepared by immunoSEQ multiplex PCR; TCRdb keeps only in-frame clonotypes and omits some of them. The repertoire holds over 55,000 clones, with approximately 78% as singletons. Comments on this clone: The antigen remains unidentified.

Sample: CD4+ or CD8+ T cells sorted from blood, taken in a trial of the OX40 agonist ivuxolimab. The source of this sequence is an adult with an advanced solid tumor such as melanoma, head and neck, liver or kidney cancer. The genes are TRBV7-9 and TRBJ2-3, with D possibly TRBD2 on 6 matching bases. The DNA of the CDR3 is TGTGCCAGCAGCTTGCACTTGGGGGGACCAGATACGCAGTATTTT. Translated, it gives CASSLHLGGPDTQYF.